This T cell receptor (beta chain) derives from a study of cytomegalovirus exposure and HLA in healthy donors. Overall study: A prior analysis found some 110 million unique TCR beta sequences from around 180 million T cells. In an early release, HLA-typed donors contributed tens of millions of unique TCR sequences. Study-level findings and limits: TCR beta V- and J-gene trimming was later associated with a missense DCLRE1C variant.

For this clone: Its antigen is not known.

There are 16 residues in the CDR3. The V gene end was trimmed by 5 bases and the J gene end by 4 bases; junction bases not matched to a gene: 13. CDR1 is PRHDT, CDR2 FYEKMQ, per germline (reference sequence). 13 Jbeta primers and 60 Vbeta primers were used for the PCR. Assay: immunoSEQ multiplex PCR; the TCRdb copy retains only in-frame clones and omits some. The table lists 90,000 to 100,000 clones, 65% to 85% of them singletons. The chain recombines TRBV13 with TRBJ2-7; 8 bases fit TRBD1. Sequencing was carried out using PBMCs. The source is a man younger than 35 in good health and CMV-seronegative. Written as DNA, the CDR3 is TGTGCCAGCAGCCCCCTGGTAGGACAGGGCGCATACGAGCAGTACTTC. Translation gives CASSPLVGQGAYEQYF.